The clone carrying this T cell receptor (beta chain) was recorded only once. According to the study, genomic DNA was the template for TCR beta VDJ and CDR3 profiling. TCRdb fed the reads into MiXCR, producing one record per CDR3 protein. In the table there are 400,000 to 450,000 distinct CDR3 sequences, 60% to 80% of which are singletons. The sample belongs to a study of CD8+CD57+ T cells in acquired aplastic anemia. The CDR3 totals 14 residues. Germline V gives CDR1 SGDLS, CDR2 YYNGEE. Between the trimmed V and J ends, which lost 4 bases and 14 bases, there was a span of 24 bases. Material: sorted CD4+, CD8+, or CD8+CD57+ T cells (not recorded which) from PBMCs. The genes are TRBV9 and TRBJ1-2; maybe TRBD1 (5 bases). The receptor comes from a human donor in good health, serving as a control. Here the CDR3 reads CASSLLAGGSWETF. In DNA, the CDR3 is TGTGCCAGCAGCCTACTAGCGGGGGGGTCGTGGGAGACCTTC.